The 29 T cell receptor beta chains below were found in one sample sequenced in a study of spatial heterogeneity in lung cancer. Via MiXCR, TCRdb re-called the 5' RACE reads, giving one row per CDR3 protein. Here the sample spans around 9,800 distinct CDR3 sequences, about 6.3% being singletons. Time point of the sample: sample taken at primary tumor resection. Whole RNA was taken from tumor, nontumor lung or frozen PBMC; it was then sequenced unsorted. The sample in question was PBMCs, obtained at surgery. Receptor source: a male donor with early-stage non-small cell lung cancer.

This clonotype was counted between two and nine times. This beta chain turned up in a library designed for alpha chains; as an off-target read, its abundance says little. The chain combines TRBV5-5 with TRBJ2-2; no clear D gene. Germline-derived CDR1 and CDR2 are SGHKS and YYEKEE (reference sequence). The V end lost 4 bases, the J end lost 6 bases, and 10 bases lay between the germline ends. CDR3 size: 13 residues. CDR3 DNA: TGTGCCAGCAGCCCCCCCGGCGCCGGGGAGCTGTTTTTT. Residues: CASSPPGAGELFF.

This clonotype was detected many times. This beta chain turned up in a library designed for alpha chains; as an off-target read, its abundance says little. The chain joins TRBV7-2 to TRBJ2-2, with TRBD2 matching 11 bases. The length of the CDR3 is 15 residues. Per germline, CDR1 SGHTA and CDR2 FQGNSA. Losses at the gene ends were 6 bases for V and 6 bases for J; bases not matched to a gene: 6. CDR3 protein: CASSKTSGIPGELFF. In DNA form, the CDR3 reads TGTGCCAGCAGTAAGACTAGCGGGATACCCGGGGAGCTGTTTTTT.

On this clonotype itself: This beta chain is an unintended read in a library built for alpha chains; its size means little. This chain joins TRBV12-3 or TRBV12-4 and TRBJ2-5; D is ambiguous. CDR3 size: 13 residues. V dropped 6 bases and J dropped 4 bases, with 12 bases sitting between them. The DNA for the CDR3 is TGTGCCAGCAGCCCTACATCGTTAGAGACCCAGTACTTC. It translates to CASSPTSLETQYF.

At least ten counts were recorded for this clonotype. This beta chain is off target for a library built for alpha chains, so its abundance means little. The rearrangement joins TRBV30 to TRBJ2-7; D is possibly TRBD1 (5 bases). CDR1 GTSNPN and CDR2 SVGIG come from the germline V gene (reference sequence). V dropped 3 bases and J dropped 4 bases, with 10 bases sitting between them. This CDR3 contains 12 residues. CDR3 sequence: CAWSREGYEQYF. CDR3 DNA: TGTGCCTGGAGCAGGGAAGGGTACGAGCAGTACTTC.

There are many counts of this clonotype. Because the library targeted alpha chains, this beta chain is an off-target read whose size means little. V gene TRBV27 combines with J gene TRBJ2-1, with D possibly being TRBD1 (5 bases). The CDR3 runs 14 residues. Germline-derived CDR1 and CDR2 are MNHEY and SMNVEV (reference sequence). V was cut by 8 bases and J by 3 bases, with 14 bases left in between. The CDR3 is CASSNGALYNEQFF. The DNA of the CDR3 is TGTGCCAGCTCCAATGGGGCACTCTACAATGAGCAGTTCTTC.

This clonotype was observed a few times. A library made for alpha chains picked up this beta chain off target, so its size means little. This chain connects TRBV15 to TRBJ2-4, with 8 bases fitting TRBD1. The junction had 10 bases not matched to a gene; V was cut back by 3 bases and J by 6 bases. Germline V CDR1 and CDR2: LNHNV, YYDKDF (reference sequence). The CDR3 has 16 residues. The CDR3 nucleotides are TGTGCCACCAGCAGGCCCGAACAGGGGGTTCGAAACATTCAGTACTTC. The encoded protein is CATSRPEQGVRNIQYF. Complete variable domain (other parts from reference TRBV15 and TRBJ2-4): DAMVIQNPRYQVTQFGKPVTLSCSQTLNHNVMYWYQQKSSQAPKLLFHYYDKDFNNEADTPDNFQSRRPNTSFCFLDIRSPGLGDTAMYLCATSRPEQGVRNIQYFGAGTRLSVL.

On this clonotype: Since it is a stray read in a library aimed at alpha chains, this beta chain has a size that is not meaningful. The CDR3 DNA reads as TGTGCCAGCAGCCAAGACACTGACAGGGGCGTCTATGGCTACACCTTC. Translation gives CASSQDTDRGVYGYTF. The V call is TRBV4-2, the J call TRBJ1-2, with 8 positions matching TRBD1. The CDR3 totals 16 residues. The V gene end was trimmed by 0 bases and the J gene end by 4 bases; junction bases not matched to a gene: 7. The germline CDR1 and CDR2 sequences are LGHNA and YNFKEQ.

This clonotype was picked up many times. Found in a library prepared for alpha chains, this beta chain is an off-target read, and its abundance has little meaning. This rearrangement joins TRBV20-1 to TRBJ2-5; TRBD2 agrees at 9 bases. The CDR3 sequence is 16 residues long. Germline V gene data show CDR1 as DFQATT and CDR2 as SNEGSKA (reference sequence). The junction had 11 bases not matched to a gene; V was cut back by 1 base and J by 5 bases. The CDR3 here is CSARVAGGGARETQYF. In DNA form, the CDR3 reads TGCAGTGCTAGAGTAGCAGGCGGGGGGGCCAGGGAGACCCAGTACTTC.

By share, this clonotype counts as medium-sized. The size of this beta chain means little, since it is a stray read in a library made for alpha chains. The CDR3: CSAVLSRSDSNQPQHF. Written as DNA, the CDR3 is TGCAGCGCTGTCTTGAGTCGGAGCGATAGCAATCAGCCCCAGCATTTT. This chain connects TRBV29-1 to TRBJ1-5; D is undetermined. The V end lost 7 bases, the J end lost 0 bases, and 19 bases lay between the germline ends. The germline V gene encodes CDR1 SQVTM and CDR2 ANQGSEA. This CDR3 spans 16 amino acids.

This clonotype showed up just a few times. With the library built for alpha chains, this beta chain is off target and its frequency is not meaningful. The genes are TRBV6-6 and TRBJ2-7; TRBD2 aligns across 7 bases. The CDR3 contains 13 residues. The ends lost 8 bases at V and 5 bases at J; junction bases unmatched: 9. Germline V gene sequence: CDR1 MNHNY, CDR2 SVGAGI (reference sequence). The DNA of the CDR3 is TGTGCCAGCGCTAAGGGAGGGCGGAACGAGCAGTACTTC. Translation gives CASAKGGRNEQYF.

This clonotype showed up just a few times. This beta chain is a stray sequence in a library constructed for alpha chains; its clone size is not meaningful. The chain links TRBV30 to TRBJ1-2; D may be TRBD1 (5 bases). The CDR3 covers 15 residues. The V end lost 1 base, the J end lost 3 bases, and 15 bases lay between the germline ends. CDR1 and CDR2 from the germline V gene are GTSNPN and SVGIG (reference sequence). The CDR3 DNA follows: TGTGCCTGGAGTGGAAAAGGGACCGGAGACTATGGCTACACCTTC. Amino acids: CAWSGKGTGDYGYTF.

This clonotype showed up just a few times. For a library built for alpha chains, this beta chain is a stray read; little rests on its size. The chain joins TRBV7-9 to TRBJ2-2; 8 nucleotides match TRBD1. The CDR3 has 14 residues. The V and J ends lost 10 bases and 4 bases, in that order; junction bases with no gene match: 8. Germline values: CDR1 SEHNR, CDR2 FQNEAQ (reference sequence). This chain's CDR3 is CATRETGVTGELFF. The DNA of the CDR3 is TGTGCCACCCGAGAGACAGGGGTCACCGGGGAGCTGTTTTTT.

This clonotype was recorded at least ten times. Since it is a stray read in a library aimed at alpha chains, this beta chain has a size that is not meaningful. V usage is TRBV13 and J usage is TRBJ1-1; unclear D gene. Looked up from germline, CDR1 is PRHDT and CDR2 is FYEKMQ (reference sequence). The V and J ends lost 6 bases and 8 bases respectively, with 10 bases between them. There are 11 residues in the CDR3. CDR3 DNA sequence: TGTGCCAGCAGTTCCGAGGGAGAAGCTTTCTTT. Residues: CASSSEGEAFF.

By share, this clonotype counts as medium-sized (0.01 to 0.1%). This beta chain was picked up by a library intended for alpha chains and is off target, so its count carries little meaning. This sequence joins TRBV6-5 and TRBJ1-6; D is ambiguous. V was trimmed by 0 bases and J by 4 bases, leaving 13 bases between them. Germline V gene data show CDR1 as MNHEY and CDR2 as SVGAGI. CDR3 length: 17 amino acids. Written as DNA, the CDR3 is TGTGCCAGCAGTTACTCGGGAGGGAGCCAATATAATTCACCCCTCCACTTT. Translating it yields CASSYSGGSQYNSPLHF.

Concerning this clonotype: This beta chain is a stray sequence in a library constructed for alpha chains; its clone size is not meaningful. The CDR3 is CSARDPGSVQYF. CDR3 DNA: TGCAGTGCTAGAGATCCAGGTTCTGTGCAGTACTTC. This chain connects TRBV20-1 to TRBJ2-7; D is undetermined. The CDR3 runs to 12 residues. CDR1 and CDR2 from the germline V gene are DFQATT and SNEGSKA (reference sequence). V was cut by 0 bases and J by 9 bases, with 12 bases left in between.

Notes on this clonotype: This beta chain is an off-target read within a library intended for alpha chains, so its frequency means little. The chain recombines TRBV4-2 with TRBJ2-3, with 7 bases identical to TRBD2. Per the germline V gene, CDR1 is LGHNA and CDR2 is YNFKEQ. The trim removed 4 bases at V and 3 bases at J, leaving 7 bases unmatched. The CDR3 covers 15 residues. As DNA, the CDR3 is TGTGCCAGCAGCCGGATAGGGGAGGGGACAGATACGCAGTATTTT. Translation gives CASSRIGEGTDTQYF.

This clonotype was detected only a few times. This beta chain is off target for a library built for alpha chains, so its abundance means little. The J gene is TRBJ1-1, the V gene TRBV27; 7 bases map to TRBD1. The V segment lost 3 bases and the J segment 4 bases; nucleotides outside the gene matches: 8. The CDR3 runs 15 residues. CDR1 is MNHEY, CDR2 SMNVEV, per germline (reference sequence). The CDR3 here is CASSFKGGWITEAFF. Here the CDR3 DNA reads TGTGCCAGCAGTTTTAAAGGGGGCTGGATCACTGAAGCTTTCTTT.

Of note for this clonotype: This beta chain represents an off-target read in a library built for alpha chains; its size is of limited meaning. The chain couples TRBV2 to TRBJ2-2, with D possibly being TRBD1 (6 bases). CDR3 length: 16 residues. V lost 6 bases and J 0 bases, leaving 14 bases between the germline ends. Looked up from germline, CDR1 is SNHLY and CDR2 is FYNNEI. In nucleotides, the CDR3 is TGTGCCAGCAGCTGGACAGCCCCAACGAACACCGGGGAGCTGTTTTTT. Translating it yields CASSWTAPTNTGELFF. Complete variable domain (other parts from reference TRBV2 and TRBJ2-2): EPEVTQTPSHQVTQMGQEVILRCVPISNHLYFYWYRQILGQKVEFLVSFYNNEISEKSEIFDDQFSVERPDGSNFTLKIRSTKLEDSAMYFCASSWTAPTNTGELFFGEGSRLTVL.

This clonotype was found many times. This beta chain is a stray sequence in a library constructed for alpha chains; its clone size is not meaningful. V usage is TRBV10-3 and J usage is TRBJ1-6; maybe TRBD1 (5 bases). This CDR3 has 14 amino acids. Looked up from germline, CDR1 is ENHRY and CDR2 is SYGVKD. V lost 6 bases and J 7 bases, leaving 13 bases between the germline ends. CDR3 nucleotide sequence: TGTGCCATCAGGGGAGAACCAGGGAATTCACCCCTCCACTTT. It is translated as CAIRGEPGNSPLHF.

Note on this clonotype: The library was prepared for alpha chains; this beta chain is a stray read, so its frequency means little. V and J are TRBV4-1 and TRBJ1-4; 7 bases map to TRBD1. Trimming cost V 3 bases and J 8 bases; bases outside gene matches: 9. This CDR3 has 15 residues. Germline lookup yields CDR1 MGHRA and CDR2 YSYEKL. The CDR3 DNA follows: TGCGCCAGCAGCCAGACCGGGACAGCATGGGAAAAACTGTTTTTT. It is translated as CASSQTGTAWEKLFF.

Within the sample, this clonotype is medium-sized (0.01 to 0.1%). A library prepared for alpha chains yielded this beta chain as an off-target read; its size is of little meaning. CDR3 bases: TGCAGTGCTTCTCAGGGCGGGTCTAACTATGGCTACACCTTC. Amino acids: CSASQGGSNYGYTF. This chain connects TRBV20-1 to TRBJ1-2; the D gene is possibly TRBD1 (5 bases). The ends were cut back, 5 bases at V and 0 bases at J, with 13 bases in the middle. The germline V gene encodes CDR1 DFQATT and CDR2 SNEGSKA (reference sequence). The CDR3 runs 14 residues.

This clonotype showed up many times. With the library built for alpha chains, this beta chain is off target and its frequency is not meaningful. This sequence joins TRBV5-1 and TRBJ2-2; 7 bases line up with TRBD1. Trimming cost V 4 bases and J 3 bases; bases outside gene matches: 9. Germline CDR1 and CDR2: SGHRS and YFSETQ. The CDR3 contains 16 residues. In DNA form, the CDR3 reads TGCGCCAGCAGCCAACAGGGGCGCACCGACACCGGGGAGCTGTTTTTT. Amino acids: CASSQQGRTDTGELFF. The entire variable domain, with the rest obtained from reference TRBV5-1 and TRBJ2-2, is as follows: KAGVTQTPRYLIKTRGQQVTLSCSPISGHRSVSWYQQTPGQGLQFLFEYFSETQRNKGNFPGRFSGRQFSNSRSEMNVSTLELGDSALYLCASSQQGRTDTGELFFGEGSRLTVL.

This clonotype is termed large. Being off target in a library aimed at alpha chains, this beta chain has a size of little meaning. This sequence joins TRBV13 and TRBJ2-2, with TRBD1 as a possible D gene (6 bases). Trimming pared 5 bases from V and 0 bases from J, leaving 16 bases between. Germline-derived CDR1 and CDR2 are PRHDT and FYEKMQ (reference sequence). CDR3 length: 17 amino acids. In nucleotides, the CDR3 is TGTGCCAGCAGCGCGGACCCGGACAGCACGAACACCGGGGAGCTGTTTTTT. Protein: CASSADPDSTNTGELFF. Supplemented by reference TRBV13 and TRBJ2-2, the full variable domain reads AAGVIQSPRHLIKEKRETATLKCYPIPRHDTVYWYQQGPGQDPQFLISFYEKMQSDKGSIPDRFSAQQFSDYHSELNMSSLELGDSALYFCASSADPDSTNTGELFFGEGSRLTVL.

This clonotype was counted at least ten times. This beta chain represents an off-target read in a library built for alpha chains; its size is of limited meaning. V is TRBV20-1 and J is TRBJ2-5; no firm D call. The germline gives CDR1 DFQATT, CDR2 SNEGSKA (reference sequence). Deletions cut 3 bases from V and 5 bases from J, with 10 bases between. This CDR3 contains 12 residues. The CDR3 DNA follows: TGCAGTGCTAGTGGGCCCGGGGAGACCCAGTACTTC. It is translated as CSASGPGETQYF.

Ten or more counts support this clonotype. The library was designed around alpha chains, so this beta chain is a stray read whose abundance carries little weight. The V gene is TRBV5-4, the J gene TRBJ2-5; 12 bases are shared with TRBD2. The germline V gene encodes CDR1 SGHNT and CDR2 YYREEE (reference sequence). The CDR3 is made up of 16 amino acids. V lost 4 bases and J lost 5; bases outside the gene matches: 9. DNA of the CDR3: TGTGCCAGCAGCGCCCGGCTAGCGGGAGGGGGGGAGACCCAGTACTTC. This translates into CASSARLAGGGETQYF.

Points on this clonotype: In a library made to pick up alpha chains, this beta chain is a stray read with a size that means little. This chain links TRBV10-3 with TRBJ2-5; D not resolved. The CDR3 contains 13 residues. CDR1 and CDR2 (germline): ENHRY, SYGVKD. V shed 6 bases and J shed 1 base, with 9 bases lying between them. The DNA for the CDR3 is TGTGCCATCAGGATCTCGTCCCAAGAGACCCAGTACTTC. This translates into CAIRISSQETQYF.

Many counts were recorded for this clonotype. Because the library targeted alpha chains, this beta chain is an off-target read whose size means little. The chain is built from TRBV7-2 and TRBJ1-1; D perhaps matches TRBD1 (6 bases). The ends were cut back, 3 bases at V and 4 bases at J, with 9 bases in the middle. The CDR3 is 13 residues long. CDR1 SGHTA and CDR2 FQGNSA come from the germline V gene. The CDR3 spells CASSFRGPTEAFF. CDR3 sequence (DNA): TGTGCCAGCAGCTTCAGGGGTCCCACTGAAGCTTTCTTT. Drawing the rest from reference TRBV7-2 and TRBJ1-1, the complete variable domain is GAGVSQSPSNKVTEKGKDVELRCDPISGHTALYWYRQSLGQGLEFLIYFQGNSAPDKSGLPSDRFSAERTGGSVSTLTIQRTQQEDSAVYLCASSFRGPTEAFFGQGTRLTVV.

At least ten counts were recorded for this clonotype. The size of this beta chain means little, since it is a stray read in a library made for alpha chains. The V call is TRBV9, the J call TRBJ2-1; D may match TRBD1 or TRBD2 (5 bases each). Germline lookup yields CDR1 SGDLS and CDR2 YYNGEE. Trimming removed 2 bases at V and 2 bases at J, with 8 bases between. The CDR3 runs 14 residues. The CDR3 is CASSVGDAYNEQFF. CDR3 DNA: TGTGCCAGCAGCGTGGGGGACGCCTACAATGAGCAGTTCTTC.

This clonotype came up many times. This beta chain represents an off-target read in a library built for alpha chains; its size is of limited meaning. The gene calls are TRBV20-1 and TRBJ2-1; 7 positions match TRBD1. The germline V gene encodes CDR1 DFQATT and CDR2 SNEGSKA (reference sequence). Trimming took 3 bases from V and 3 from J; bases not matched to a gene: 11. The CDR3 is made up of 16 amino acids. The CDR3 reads CSASEHDRANYNEQFF. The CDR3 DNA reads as TGCAGTGCTAGTGAACACGACAGGGCGAACTACAATGAGCAGTTCTTC.